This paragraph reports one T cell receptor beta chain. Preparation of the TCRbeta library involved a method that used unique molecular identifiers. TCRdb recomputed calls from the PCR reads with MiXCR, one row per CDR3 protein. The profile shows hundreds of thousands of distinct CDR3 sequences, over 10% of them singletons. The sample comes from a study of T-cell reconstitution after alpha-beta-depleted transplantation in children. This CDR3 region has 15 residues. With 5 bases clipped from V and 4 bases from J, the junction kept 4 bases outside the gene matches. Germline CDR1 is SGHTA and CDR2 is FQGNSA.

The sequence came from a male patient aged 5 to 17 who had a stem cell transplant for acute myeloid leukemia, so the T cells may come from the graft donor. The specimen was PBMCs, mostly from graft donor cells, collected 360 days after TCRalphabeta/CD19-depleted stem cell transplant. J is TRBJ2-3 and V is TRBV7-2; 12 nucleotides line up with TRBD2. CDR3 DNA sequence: TGTGCCAGCAGCGTGACTAGCGGGAGCCCAGATACGCAGTATTTT. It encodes CASSVTSGSPDTQYF.